This paragraph covers one TCR beta chain sequence. The antigen remains undetermined. For sorted subsets, approximately 200 ng DNA per replicate equaled roughly 30,000 T cell genomes. This table comes from immunoSEQ multiplex PCR, and its TCRdb copy is limited to in-frame clones, with some not included. The repertoire holds 2.3 million or so clones, just over 90% seen once, with 0.3% to 0.4% in the top ten. The data were obtained in a study of shared clonotypes between healthy human individuals. Trimming removed 5 bases at V and 6 bases at J, with 16 bases between. The CDR3 length is 14 residues. Per germline, CDR1 MNHNS and CDR2 SASEGT. Broader study findings: An anticipated effect of sequencing depth on clonotype sharing among donors was recognized.

Sequenced sample: naive CD4+ T cells from PBMCs. Subset specified: CD45RA+ positively selected. The V gene is TRBV6-1, the J gene TRBJ1-2; D is perhaps TRBD1 (5 bases). This sequence originates from a man aged 18 to 30 in good health. Some clones in this sample may be carry-over from other donors' samples. CDR3 in amino acids: CASSLRQGTDGYTF. The CDR3 DNA reads as TGTGCCAGCAGTCTTCGGCAGGGCACGGATGGCTACACCTTC.